The 5 T cell receptor beta chains in this list originate from one sample, sequenced in a study of T-cell memory formation after mild COVID-19. TCRdb re-derived calls from the 5' RACE reads in MiXCR, one entry per CDR3 protein. The table shows roughly 610,000 distinct CDR3 sequences, with about 18% occurring only once. Input material: PBMCs or a T cell subset sorted from them (not recorded which). These receptors were taken from an adult woman who had mild COVID-19 (a few samples of this study predate the infection). Cell type and time point are not known.

The gene calls are TRBV5-1 and TRBJ2-7, with D perhaps matching TRBD2 (6 bases). The ends were cut back, 4 bases at V and 5 bases at J, with 16 bases in the middle. The CDR3 sequence is 14 residues long. The V gene's germline CDR1 is SGHRS and CDR2 YFSETQ. CDR3 sequence reads: CASSPRERSHEQYF. CDR3 DNA sequence: TGCGCCAGCAGCCCCCGGGAGCGGAGCCACGAGCAGTACTTC. Variable domain in full (rest from reference TRBV5-1 and TRBJ2-7): KAGVTQTPRYLIKTRGQQVTLSCSPISGHRSVSWYQQTPGQGLQFLFEYFSETQRNKGNFPGRFSGRQFSNSRSEMNVSTLELGDSALYLCASSPRERSHEQYFGPGTRLTVT.

There are a few counts of this clonotype. J is TRBJ2-7 and V is TRBV7-9; D uncertain. V was cut by 5 bases and J by 4 bases, with 15 bases left in between. CDR3 length equals 14 residues. Germline values: CDR1 SEHNR, CDR2 FQNEAQ (reference sequence). CDR3 sequence (DNA): TGTGCCAGCAGCACCAGCCAGCGAGAGTACGAGCAGTACTTC. Residues: CASSTSQREYEQYF.

This chain links TRBV7-2 with TRBJ2-7, with no clear D. This CDR3 contains 14 residues. Germline V gene data show CDR1 as SGHTA and CDR2 as FQGNSA. Trimming took off 1 base at V and 6 bases at J, with 13 bases between the two ends. In nucleotides, the CDR3 is TGTGCCAGCAGCTTAGGGCCAGCCACGGGCGAGCAGTACTTC. This codes for CASSLGPATGEQYF.

The genes are TRBV6-5 and TRBJ2-5; perhaps TRBD2 as D (6 bases). Trimming took 8 bases from V and 2 from J, leaving 15 bases between them. The CDR3 covers 14 residues. Per the germline V gene, CDR1 is MNHEY and CDR2 is SVGAGI. CDR3 region: CASCGGKGQETQYF. The CDR3 DNA is TGTGCCAGCTGTGGAGGGAAGGGACAAGAGACCCAGTACTTC.

This clonotype was recorded at least ten times. This sequence joins TRBV14 and TRBJ2-2; D is unresolved. The CDR3 length is 13 residues. The V end was cut by 4 bases, the J end by 5 bases, with 8 bases between. Germline-derived CDR1 and CDR2 are SGHDN and FVKESK. The chain's CDR3 is CASSPIWTGELFF. CDR3 coding DNA: TGTGCCAGCAGCCCCATCTGGACCGGGGAGCTGTTTTTT.